This T cell receptor beta chain was captured in a study of T cells in Graves' hyperthyroidism and ophthalmopathy. Amplification of TCR beta CDR3 regions used RNA as the template. First-round RT-PCR targeting the TCR CDR3 was performed with the HTBI primer set. MiXCR, applied by TCRdb to the multiplex PCR reads, yields one record per CDR3 protein. This sample has fewer than 900,000 distinct CDR3 sequences, with 18% found just once. This clonotype was counted ten times or more. The study based diagnoses on clinical symptoms, serum thyroxine and TRAb, thyroid ultrasound and orbital computed tomography. CDR3 length: 15 residues. V was pared by 6 bases and J by 0 bases, with 5 bases of the junction left unmatched. The germline CDR1 and CDR2 sequences are SGHVS and FNYEAQ.

The receptor comes from a woman aged 45-65 years with Graves' hyperthyroidism that later progressed to Graves' ophthalmopathy. The chain has TRBV7-6 and TRBJ2-3; 8 bases map to TRBD1. Sequenced: blood. The CDR3 here is CASSSQGASTDTQYF. DNA for the CDR3: TGTGCCAGCAGTTCCCAGGGGGCCAGCACAGATACGCAGTATTTT.